This is a list of T cell receptor beta chains from one sample in a study of blood T cells in healthy people across ages. TCRdb reprocessed the 5' RACE reads via MiXCR and lists one record per CDR3 protein. Of roughly 900,000 distinct CDR3 sequences in the sample, roughly 43% were seen once. The sequencing sample was made of blood. The receptors here all came from a man younger than 45 in good health. The CDR3 runs from the conserved cysteine through the conserved F or W. The D gene is left open where the match is weak. Clone size is shown for a subset of rows, as once, few, many or a class of expanded clone.

>TRBJ1-6|TRBD1|once|TRBV12-3/TRBV12-4
TGTGCCAGCAGCACGGACAGGGTGGATAATTCACCCCTCCACTTT
CASSTDRVDNSPLHF
>TRBJ2-3|NA|NA|TRBV12-3/TRBV12-4
TGTGCCAGCAGAGAAGGGAGAGGGTTTGCAGATACGCAGTATTTT
CASREGRGFADTQYF
>TRBJ2-7|NA|NA|TRBV3-1
TGTGCCAGCAGCCAAGGATCAGGGTTAGGCGCCTACGAGCAGTACTTC
CASSQGSGLGAYEQYF
>TRBJ1-2|NA|NA|TRBV6-2/TRBV6-3
TGTGCCAGCAGTTACAGGGGCACTAACTATGGCTACACCTTC
CASSYRGTNYGYTF
>TRBJ2-7|TRBD2|NA|TRBV15
TGTGCCACCAGCAGAGGGCTAGCGGGAGGGTACGAGCAGTACTTC
CATSRGLAGGYEQYF
>TRBJ2-2|NA|few|TRBV5-4
TGTGCCAGCAGCTTGATGGGACACAACACCGGGGAGCTGTTTTTT
CASSLMGHNTGELFF
>TRBJ2-1|NA|few|TRBV24-1
TGTGCCACCAGTCAACCGGGGCCCTCCTACAATGAGCAGTTCTTC
CATSQPGPSYNEQFF
>TRBJ2-6|NA|NA|TRBV7-2
TGTGCCAGCCGCTACCGGGTCTCACCCGGAGGGGCCAACGTCCTGACTTTC
CASRYRVSPGGANVLTF
>TRBJ2-5|NA|few|TRBV20-1
TGCAGTGCTAGAGATAGAATCCAGACAGTCATGGAGACCCAGTACTTC
CSARDRIQTVMETQYF
>TRBJ1-2|NA|NA|TRBV20-1
TGCAGTGCTATAGAGACGGGGAGCAGGAACTATGGCTACACCTTC
CSAIETGSRNYGYTF
>TRBJ2-7|NA|NA|TRBV6-5
TGTGCCAGCAGTTACTCGCGGGGATCTCCGTACGAGCAGTACTTC
CASSYSRGSPYEQYF
>TRBJ2-2|TRBD2|once|TRBV20-1
TGCAGTGCCAGTACGACTAGCCTGGTCGGGGAGCTGTTTTTT
CSASTTSLVGELFF
>TRBJ1-2|TRBD1|NA|TRBV7-2
TGTGCCGGCAGCTTAGGATTGGGCAGGGGGCGCGCCCATGGCTACACCTTC
CAGSLGLGRGRAHGYTF
>TRBJ2-3|NA|few|TRBV4-2
TGTGCCAGCAGCCCAGGAGGGGGGGCCTTACATACGCAGTATTTT
CASSPGGGALHTQYF
>TRBJ2-7|NA|NA|TRBV6-5
TGTGCCAGCAGCTACCTAGGGGGGACAAAAGTTTACGAGCAGTACTTC
CASSYLGGTKVYEQYF
>TRBJ1-2|NA|many|TRBV29-1
TGCAGCGTTGAAGCCAGGGGTAGTGGCTACACCTTC
CSVEARGSGYTF
>TRBJ2-3|NA|NA|TRBV27
TGTGCCAGCCGTATGTGGGGGGGCACAGATACGCAGTATTTT
CASRMWGGTDTQYF
>TRBJ2-1|TRBD2|few|TRBV11-2
TGTGCCAGCAGCTTAGGTGCACTAGCGGGGAACATCCGTGGGAATGAGCAGTTCTTC
CASSLGALAGNIRGNEQFF
>TRBJ2-7|NA|NA|TRBV6-6
TGTGCCAGCAGTTACATCGGGGGAAACGAGCAGTACTTC
CASSYIGGNEQYF
>TRBJ1-2|NA|NA|TRBV30
TGTGCCTGGAGCTTGTACGTCGGTTCGGGCTATGGCTACACCTTC
CAWSLYVGSGYGYTF
>TRBJ2-3|NA|many|TRBV7-2
TGTGCCAGCAGCTTCGTGCCGGGACGAACAGATACGCAGTATTTT
CASSFVPGRTDTQYF
>TRBJ2-1|TRBD2|NA|TRBV12-3/TRBV12-4
TGTGCCAGCAAGTCTAGCGGAACCAATGAGCAGTTCTTC
CASKSSGTNEQFF
>TRBJ1-1|NA|NA|TRBV11-3
TGTGCCAGCAGCTTATCCGGGGTCCGGCTAGCTTTCTTT
CASSLSGVRLAFF
>TRBJ1-6|NA|NA|TRBV12-3/TRBV12-4
TGTGCCGGCAGGGCCGGGACAAACATACCGACACCCCTCCACTTT
CAGRAGTNIPTPLHF
>TRBJ2-3|TRBD1|NA|TRBV20-1
TGCAGTGCTAACCCTCGGGACAGGGGGCGAGATACGCAGTATTTT
CSANPRDRGRDTQYF
>TRBJ2-1|NA|few|TRBV5-1
TGCGCCAGCAGTCTTGGGCAGATTGATAATGAGCAGTTCTTC
CASSLGQIDNEQFF
>TRBJ1-6|NA|NA|TRBV28
TGTGCCAGCACCCTCGACGGGTATTCACCCCACCACTTT
CASTLDGYSPHHF
>TRBJ1-5|NA|NA|TRBV16
TGTGCCAGCAGCCAGAGGACAGACAGCAATCAGCCCCAGCATTTT
CASSQRTDSNQPQHF
>TRBJ2-1|NA|few|TRBV29-1
TGCAGCGTTGCCCGGGACCCGGACAGCAATGAGCAGTTCTTC
CSVARDPDSNEQFF
>TRBJ1-1|NA|NA|TRBV4-2
TGTGCCAGCAGCCCTCCAGACCCGGACCCGGGCACTGAAGCTTTCTTT
CASSPPDPDPGTEAFF
>TRBJ1-2|NA|few|TRBV12-3/TRBV12-4
TGTGCCAGCAGTTTCGCCGGGACAACAGCTAACTATGGCTACACCTTC
CASSFAGTTANYGYTF
>TRBJ2-2|NA|NA|TRBV5-1
TGCGCCAGCAGCTTTAAGGCCGGCCCGAACACCGGGGAGCTGTTTTTT
CASSFKAGPNTGELFF
>TRBJ1-1|NA|NA|TRBV14
TGTGCCAGCAGCCAAGCGGTGTCGAGGGGCCCGAACACTGAAGCTTTCTTT
CASSQAVSRGPNTEAFF
>TRBJ2-7|TRBD2|NA|TRBV20-1
TGCAGTGCTCCTCGACTAGCGGTGTCGCCCGAGCAGTACTTC
CSAPRLAVSPEQYF
>TRBJ2-1|NA|NA|TRBV5-6
TGTGCCAGCAGCTACGGGACACCTTCCTACAATGAGCAGTTCTTC
CASSYGTPSYNEQFF
>TRBJ2-1|NA|NA|TRBV20-1
TGCAGTGCTAGGGGATCCTTGGGCTCCTACAATGAGCAGTTCTTC
CSARGSLGSYNEQFF
>TRBJ1-2|TRBD1|NA|TRBV5-1
TGCGCCAGCAGCACAAAGGGACAGGGGAACTATGGCTACACCTTC
CASSTKGQGNYGYTF
>TRBJ1-2|NA|NA|TRBV11-2
TGTGCCAGCAGCTCCGGTACCATTAGTCGTGGCTACACCTTC
CASSSGTISRGYTF
>TRBJ2-3|NA|NA|TRBV5-6
TGTGCCAGCACCGATGCCGAAGGGCCGACAGATACGCAGTATTTT
CASTDAEGPTDTQYF
>TRBJ2-3|NA|NA|TRBV28
TGTGCCAGCAGTTTTTCAGACCCGGTGGCCCAGTATTTT
CASSFSDPVAQYF
>TRBJ2-3|TRBD2|NA|TRBV7-2
TGTGCCAGCAGCTTAGTGGGACTAGCGGGGGGCTCCAACACAGATACGCAGTATTTT
CASSLVGLAGGSNTDTQYF